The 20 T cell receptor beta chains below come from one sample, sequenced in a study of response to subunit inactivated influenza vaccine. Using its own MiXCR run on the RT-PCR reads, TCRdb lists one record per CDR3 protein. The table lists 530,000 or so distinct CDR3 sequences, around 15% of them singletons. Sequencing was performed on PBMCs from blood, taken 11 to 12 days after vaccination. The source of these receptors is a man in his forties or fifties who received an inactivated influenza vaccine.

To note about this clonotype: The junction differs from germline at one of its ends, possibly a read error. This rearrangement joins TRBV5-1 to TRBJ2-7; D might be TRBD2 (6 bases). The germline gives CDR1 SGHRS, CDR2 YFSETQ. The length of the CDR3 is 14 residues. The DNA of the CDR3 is TGCGCCGGCAGCTTCGCGAGTAGCGGCTACGAGCAGTACTTC. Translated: CAGSFASSGYEQYF.

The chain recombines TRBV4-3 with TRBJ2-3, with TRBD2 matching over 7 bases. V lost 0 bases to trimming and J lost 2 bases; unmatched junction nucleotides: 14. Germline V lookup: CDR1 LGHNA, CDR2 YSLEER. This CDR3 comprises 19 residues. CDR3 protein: CASSQDLWEQRGVTDTQYF. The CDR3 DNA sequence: TGCGCCAGCAGCCAAGATCTCTGGGAACAACGGGGGGTCACAGATACGCAGTATTTT.

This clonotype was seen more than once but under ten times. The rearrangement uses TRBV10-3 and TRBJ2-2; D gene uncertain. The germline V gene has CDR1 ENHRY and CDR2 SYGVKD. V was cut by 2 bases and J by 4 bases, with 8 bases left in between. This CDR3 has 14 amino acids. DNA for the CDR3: TGTGCCATCAGTGAGGGGGATTTCACCGGGGAGCTGTTTTTT. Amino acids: CAISEGDFTGELFF.

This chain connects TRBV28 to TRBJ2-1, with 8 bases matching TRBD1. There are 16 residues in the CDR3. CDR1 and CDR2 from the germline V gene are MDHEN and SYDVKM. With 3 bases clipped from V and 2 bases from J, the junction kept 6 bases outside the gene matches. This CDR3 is CASSFPGQETYNEQFF. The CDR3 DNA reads TGTGCCAGCAGTTTCCCGGGACAGGAAACCTACAATGAGCAGTTCTTC.

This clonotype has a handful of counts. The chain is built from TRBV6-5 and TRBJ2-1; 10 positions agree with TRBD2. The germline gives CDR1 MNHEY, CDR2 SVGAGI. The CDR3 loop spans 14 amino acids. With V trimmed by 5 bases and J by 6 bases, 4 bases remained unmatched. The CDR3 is CASSTSGAINEQFF. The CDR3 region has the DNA TGTGCCAGCAGTACTAGCGGGGCGATCAATGAGCAGTTCTTC.

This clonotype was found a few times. CDR3 bases: TGTGCCAGCAGGACGATGACAGGGGGCGTAAACGAGCAGTACTTC. Amino acids: CASRTMTGGVNEQYF. The chain couples TRBV27 to TRBJ2-7; TRBD1 aligns across 10 bases. V gave up 6 bases and J gave up 5 bases; unmatched junction bases: 10. The CDR3 extends over 15 amino acids. CDR1 and CDR2 (germline): MNHEY, SMNVEV (reference sequence).

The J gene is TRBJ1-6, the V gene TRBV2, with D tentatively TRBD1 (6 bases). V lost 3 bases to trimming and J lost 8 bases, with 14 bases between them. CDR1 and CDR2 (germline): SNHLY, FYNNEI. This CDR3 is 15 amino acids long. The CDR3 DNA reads TGTGCCAGCAGTGACCGCACAGGGCGGTATTCACCCCTCCACTTT. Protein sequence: CASSDRTGRYSPLHF.

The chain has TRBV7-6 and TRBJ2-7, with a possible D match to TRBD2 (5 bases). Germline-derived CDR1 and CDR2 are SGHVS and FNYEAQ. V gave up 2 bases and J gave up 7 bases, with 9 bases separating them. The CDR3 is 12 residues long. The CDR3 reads CASSLNQREQYF. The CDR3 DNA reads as TGTGCCAGCAGCTTAAACCAGCGGGAGCAGTACTTC.

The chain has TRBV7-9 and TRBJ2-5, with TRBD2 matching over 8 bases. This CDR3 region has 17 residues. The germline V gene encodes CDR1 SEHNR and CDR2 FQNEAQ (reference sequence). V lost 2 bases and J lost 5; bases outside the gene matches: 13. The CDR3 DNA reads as TGTGCCAGCAGCTTAAGACCAGCGGGAGTTATAACGGAGACCCAGTACTTC. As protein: CASSLRPAGVITETQYF.

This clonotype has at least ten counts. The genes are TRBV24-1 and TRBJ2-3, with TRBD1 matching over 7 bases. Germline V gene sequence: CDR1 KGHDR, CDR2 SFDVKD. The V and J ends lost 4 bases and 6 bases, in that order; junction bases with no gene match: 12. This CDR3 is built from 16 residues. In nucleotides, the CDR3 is TGTGCCACCAGTGAACCGACAGGGAACACAAGGGATACGCAGTATTTT. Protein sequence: CATSEPTGNTRDTQYF.

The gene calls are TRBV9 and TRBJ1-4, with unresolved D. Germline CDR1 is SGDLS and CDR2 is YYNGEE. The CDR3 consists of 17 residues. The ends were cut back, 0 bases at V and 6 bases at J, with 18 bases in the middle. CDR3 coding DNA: TGTGCCAGCAGCGTAGCCCCCGTAGGGCCGAGGGATGAAAAACTGTTTTTT. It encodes CASSVAPVGPRDEKLFF.

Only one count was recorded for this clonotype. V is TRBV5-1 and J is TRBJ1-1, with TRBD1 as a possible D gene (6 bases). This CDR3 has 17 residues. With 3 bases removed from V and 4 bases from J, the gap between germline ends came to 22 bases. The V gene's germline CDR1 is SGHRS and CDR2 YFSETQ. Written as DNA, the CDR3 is TGCGCCAGCAGCTATGGGGGCCTGACAAGGACCTCCACTGAAGCTTTCTTT. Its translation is CASSYGGLTRTSTEAFF.

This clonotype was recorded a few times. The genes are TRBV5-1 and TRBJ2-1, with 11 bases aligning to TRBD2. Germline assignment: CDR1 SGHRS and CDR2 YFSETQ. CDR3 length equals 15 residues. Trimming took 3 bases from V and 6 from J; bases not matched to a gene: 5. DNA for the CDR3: TGCGCCAGCAGCTGGTCCGGGACTAGCGGCAATGAGCAGTTCTTC. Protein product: CASSWSGTSGNEQFF.

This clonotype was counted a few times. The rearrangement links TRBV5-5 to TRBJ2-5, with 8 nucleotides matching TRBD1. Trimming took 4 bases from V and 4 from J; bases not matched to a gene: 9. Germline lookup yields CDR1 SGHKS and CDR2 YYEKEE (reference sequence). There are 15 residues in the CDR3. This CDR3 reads CASSRPQGDAETQYF. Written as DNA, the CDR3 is TGTGCCAGCAGCCGACCACAGGGGGATGCAGAGACCCAGTACTTC.

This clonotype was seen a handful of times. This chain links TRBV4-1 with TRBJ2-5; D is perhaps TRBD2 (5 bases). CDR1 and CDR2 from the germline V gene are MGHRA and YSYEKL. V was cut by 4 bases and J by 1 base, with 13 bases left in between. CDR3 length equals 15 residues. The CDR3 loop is CASSRRLASQETQYF. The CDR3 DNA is TGCGCCAGCAGCCGTAGGCTAGCCTCCCAAGAGACCCAGTACTTC.

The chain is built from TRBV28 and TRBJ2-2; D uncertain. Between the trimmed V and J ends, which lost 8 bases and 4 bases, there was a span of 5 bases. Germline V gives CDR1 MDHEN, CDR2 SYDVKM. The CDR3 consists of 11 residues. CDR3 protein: CASVATGELFF. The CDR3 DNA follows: TGTGCCAGCGTTGCCACCGGGGAGCTGTTTTTT.

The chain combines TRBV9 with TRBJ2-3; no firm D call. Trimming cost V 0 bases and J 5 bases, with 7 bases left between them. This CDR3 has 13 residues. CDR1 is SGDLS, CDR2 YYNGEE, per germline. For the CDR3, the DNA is TGTGCCAGCAGCGTAGATACTGGAGATACGCAGTATTTT. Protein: CASSVDTGDTQYF.

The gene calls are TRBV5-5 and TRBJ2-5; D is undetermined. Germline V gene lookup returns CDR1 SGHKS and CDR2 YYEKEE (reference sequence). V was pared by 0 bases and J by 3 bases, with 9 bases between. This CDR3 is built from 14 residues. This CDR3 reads CASSLAERKETQYF. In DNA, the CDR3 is TGTGCCAGCAGCTTGGCGGAACGGAAAGAGACCCAGTACTTC.

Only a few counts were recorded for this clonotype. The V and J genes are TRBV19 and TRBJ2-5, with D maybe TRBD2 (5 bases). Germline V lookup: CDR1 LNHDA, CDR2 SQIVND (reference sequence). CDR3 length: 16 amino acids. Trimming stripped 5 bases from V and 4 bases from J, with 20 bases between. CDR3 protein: CASSPELRAVVETQYF. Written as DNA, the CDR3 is TGTGCCAGTAGTCCCGAGTTGAGGGCGGTGGTAGAGACCCAGTACTTC.

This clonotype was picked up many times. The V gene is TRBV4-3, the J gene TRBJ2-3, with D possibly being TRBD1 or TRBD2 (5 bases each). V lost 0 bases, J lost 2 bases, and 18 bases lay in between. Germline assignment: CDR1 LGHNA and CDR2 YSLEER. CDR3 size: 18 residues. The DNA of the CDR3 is TGCGCCAGCAGCCAAGATCTTGGGGCGCGGGTAGCCACAGATACGCAGTATTTT. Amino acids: CASSQDLGARVATDTQYF.